The 28 T cell receptor beta chains listed next were all sequenced from one sample in a study of T-cell memory formation after mild COVID-19. In TCRdb, the 5' RACE reads were re-called with MiXCR into one record per CDR3 protein. The table has 200,000 or so distinct CDR3 sequences, around 16% seen once. Sequencing was carried out using PBMCs or a T cell subset sorted from them (not recorded which). All receptors come from an adult woman who had mild COVID-19 (a few samples of this study predate the infection). Cell type and time point are not known.

This clonotype was seen a handful of times. The chain couples TRBV20-1 to TRBJ1-2; D uncertain. The V end lost 6 bases, the J end lost 5 bases, and 16 bases lay between the germline ends. CDR1 is DFQATT, CDR2 SNEGSKA, per germline (reference sequence). The CDR3 length is 13 residues. As DNA, the CDR3 is TGCAGTGCCGGTCAGGAAGTAGGGTATGGCTACACCTTC. It encodes CSAGQEVGYGYTF.

This clonotype was detected only a few times. The chain has TRBV6-6 and TRBJ2-1, with D possibly being TRBD1 or TRBD2 (6 bases each). The CDR3 length is 15 residues. Germline CDR1 reads MNHNY; CDR2 reads SVGAGI (reference sequence). Trimming left V 7 bases short and J 8 bases short, with 21 bases between. For the CDR3, the DNA is TGTGCCAGCACCCCGGGGGCCCCTGGGGTCTATGAGCAGTTCTTC. Translated, it gives CASTPGAPGVYEQFF.

This clonotype was found a few times. The rearrangement uses TRBV6-1 and TRBJ2-5, with 11 bases fitting TRBD2. V lost 2 bases and J lost 6; bases outside the gene matches: 5. Germline V lookup: CDR1 MNHNS, CDR2 SASEGT. CDR3 length equals 15 residues. The CDR3 DNA follows: TGTGCCAGCAGTGAATTAACTAGCGGGGGCAAGACCCAGTACTTC. This translates into CASSELTSGGKTQYF.

V gene TRBV20-1 combines with J gene TRBJ1-5; D gene ambiguous. The V gene lost 0 bases and the J gene lost 2 bases, with 11 bases spanning the gap. This CDR3 comprises 15 residues. The germline gives CDR1 DFQATT, CDR2 SNEGSKA (reference sequence). CDR3 loop: CSARDGGGRNQPQHF. The CDR3 nucleotides read TGCAGTGCTAGAGACGGCGGCGGTCGCAATCAGCCCCAGCATTTT.

This clonotype was found a few times. This rearrangement joins TRBV5-5 to TRBJ2-3; D possibly corresponds to TRBD2 (5 bases). V lost 3 bases and J 1 base, leaving 12 bases between the germline ends. The germline CDR1 and CDR2 sequences are SGHKS and YYEKEE (reference sequence). The CDR3 contains 15 residues. Here the CDR3 reads CASSSLRGGTDTQYF. The CDR3 coding sequence is TGTGCCAGCAGCTCCCTCCGGGGAGGCACAGATACGCAGTATTTT.

The chain employs TRBV4-1 and TRBJ1-2; no definite D call. The V gene lost 3 bases and the J gene lost 2 bases, with 13 bases spanning the gap. Germline V gene lookup returns CDR1 MGHRA and CDR2 YSYEKL. This CDR3 region has 15 residues. CDR3 amino acids: CASSQDRASNYGYTF. The DNA for the CDR3 is TGCGCCAGCAGCCAGGACCGGGCCTCGAACTATGGCTACACCTTC.

The V gene is TRBV3-1, the J gene TRBJ2-7, with 8 nucleotides matching TRBD1. J lost 6 bases, V lost 4 bases, and 5 bases had no gene match. The CDR3 is made up of 13 amino acids. The V gene's germline CDR1 is LGHDT and CDR2 YNNKEL (reference sequence). The CDR3 nucleotides read TGTGCCAGCAGCCGTTACCAGGGGGCCGAGCAGTACTTC. This codes for CASSRYQGAEQYF.

Notes on this clonotype: The germline gene is not matched at one end of the junction; a read error may be the cause. This chain joins TRBV5-5 and TRBJ2-5; 8 bases map to TRBD2. CDR3 length equals 11 residues. Germline CDR1 is SGHKS and CDR2 is YYEKEE (reference sequence). Written as DNA, the CDR3 is TGTGCAAGCAGCTTGGAAGCGGGGGAGTACTTC. It specifies CASSLEAGEYF.

This clonotype was picked up a small number of times. This chain joins TRBV11-3 and TRBJ2-7; D ambiguous. This CDR3 is 13 amino acids long. The germline V gene encodes CDR1 SGHNT and CDR2 YENEEA. Trimming cost V 1 base and J 0 bases, with 4 bases left between them. DNA of the CDR3: TGTGCCAGCAGCTTAGGGATCTCCTACGAGCAGTACTTC. Translation gives CASSLGISYEQYF.

CDR3 coding DNA: TGTGCCAGCAGCCGACCGGGGACAGGTGTTAGCAATGAGCAGTTCTTC. It encodes CASSRPGTGVSNEQFF. This chain connects TRBV14 to TRBJ2-1; 8 bases agree with TRBD1. Germline CDR1 is SGHDN and CDR2 is FVKESK. V was clipped by 4 bases and J by 6 bases; unmatched bases: 11. The CDR3 sequence is 16 residues long. Filled out from reference TRBV14 and TRBJ2-1, the complete variable domain reads EAGVTQFPSHSVIEKGQTVTLRCDPISGHDNLYWYRRVMGKEIKFLLHFVKESKQDESGMPNNRFLAERTGGTYSTLKVQPAELEDSGVYFCASSRPGTGVSNEQFFGPGTRLTVL.

This clonotype was counted a few times. This rearrangement joins TRBV25-1 to TRBJ1-2; D call uncertain. The V and J ends lost 3 bases and 5 bases respectively, with 7 bases between them. There are 12 residues in the CDR3. Looked up from germline, CDR1 is MGHDK and CDR2 is SYGVNS. The CDR3 reads CASSDLRYGYTF. The CDR3 coding sequence is TGTGCCAGCAGTGATCTCCGTTATGGCTACACCTTC.

The chain uses TRBV5-8 and TRBJ2-1; possibly TRBD1 or TRBD2 for D (5 bases each). This CDR3 is built from 14 residues. CDR1 SGHTS and CDR2 YDEGEE come from the germline V gene. V dropped 5 bases and J dropped 7 bases, with 16 bases sitting between them. CDR3 DNA sequence: TGTGCCAGCAGTGGGACCCCCTCGGGGAATGAGCAGTTCTTC. As protein: CASSGTPSGNEQFF.

The sample holds a few counts of this clonotype. The V and J genes are TRBV7-9 and TRBJ2-5, with unresolved D. Germline V lookup: CDR1 SEHNR, CDR2 FQNEAQ (reference sequence). The CDR3 is 13 residues long. Trimming removed 5 bases at V and 3 bases at J, with 10 bases between. The CDR3 DNA reads TGTGCCAGCAGCGCGGACGGCAAAGAGACCCAGTACTTC. It encodes CASSADGKETQYF. Based on the CDR3 plus reference TRBV7-9 and TRBJ2-5, the full variable domain is DTGVSQNPRHKITKRGQNVTFRCDPISEHNRLYWYRQTLGQGPEFLTYFQNEAQLEKSRLLSDRFSAERPKGSFSTLEIQRTEQGDSAMYLCASSADGKETQYFGPGTRLLVL.

The table lists this clonotype with a few counts. The V gene is TRBV15, the J gene TRBJ1-5; D is possibly TRBD1 (5 bases). Germline-derived CDR1 and CDR2 are LNHNV and YYDKDF (reference sequence). There are 14 residues in the CDR3. V gave up 1 base and J gave up 6 bases, with 10 bases separating them. CDR3 protein: CATSRAGGTQPQHF. Here the CDR3 DNA reads TGTGCCACCAGCAGAGCAGGAGGGACTCAGCCCCAGCATTTT.

This clonotype has only a few counts. V usage is TRBV2 and J usage is TRBJ2-7; D perhaps matches TRBD2 (9 bases). Germline CDR1 is SNHLY and CDR2 is FYNNEI. This CDR3 is 13 amino acids long. Between the trimmed V and J ends, which lost 6 bases and 6 bases, there was a span of 15 bases. The CDR3 loop reads CASRASGTGEQYF. The CDR3 region has the DNA TGTGCCAGCAGGGCTAGCGGGACAGGCGAGCAGTACTTC.

This chain links TRBV20-1 with TRBJ1-5; no firm D call. V gave up 2 bases and J gave up 6 bases, with 14 bases separating them. CDR1 is DFQATT and CDR2 is SNEGSKA in the germline V gene (reference sequence). The length of the CDR3 is 14 residues. The CDR3: CSARPRVGGQPQHF. CDR3 in DNA: TGCAGTGCTAGACCACGGGTCGGAGGTCAGCCCCAGCATTTT.

This clonotype has a handful of counts. V and J are TRBV18 and TRBJ2-7, with D possibly called TRBD1 or TRBD2 (5 bases each). The CDR3 spans 15 residues. Looked up from germline, CDR1 is KGHSH and CDR2 is LQKENI. Trimming took 3 bases from V and 5 from J, leaving 17 bases between them. DNA for the CDR3: TGTGCCAGCTCACCTGCTGGGGGTTCAATTAACGAGCAGTACTTC. Amino acids: CASSPAGGSINEQYF. The full variable domain, completed using reference TRBV18 and TRBJ2-7, is NAGVMQNPRHLVRRRGQEARLRCSPMKGHSHVYWYRQLPEEGLKFMVYLQKENIIDESGMPKERFSAEFPKEGPSILRIQQVVRGDSAAYFCASSPAGGSINEQYFGPGTRLTVT.

The chain joins TRBV12-3 or TRBV12-4 to TRBJ2-1, with D possibly being TRBD2 (6 bases). The CDR3 extends over 14 amino acids. V was shortened by 11 bases and J by 4 bases, with 18 bases between the two germline ends. CDR3 in amino acids: CASSWGGAYNEQFF. CDR3 nucleotide sequence: TGTGCCTCCTCCTGGGGCGGGGCGTACAATGAGCAGTTCTTC.

The chain is built from TRBV6-6 and TRBJ1-2; D gene uncertain. The CDR3 is 12 amino acids. Trimming shortened V by 5 bases and J by 3 bases, and 7 bases separated the two germline ends. The germline gives CDR1 MNHNY, CDR2 SVGAGI (reference sequence). The CDR3 nucleotides read TGTGCCAGCAGTAATAACTACTATGGCTACACCTTC. Translated: CASSNNYYGYTF.

The chain is built from TRBV4-1 and TRBJ1-5; D gene ambiguous. V gave up 1 base and J gave up 7 bases, with 11 bases separating them. This CDR3 spans 14 amino acids. Germline V lookup: CDR1 MGHRA, CDR2 YSYEKL. CDR3 DNA sequence: TGCGCCAGCAGCCAAGTGGAGGAGGGACAGCCCCAGCATTTT. It codes for CASSQVEEGQPQHF.

This clonotype was counted a few times. The V and J genes are TRBV4-3 and TRBJ2-7, with 13 bases fitting TRBD2. The V gene's germline CDR1 is LGHNA and CDR2 YSLEER. J gave up 5 bases and V 4 bases, and 8 bases lay outside the gene matches. The CDR3 spans 16 residues. The CDR3 region is CASSPELAGGSHEQYF. The CDR3 DNA is TGCGCCAGCAGCCCGGAACTAGCGGGAGGGTCCCACGAGCAGTACTTC.

The chain carries TRBV5-1 and TRBJ1-2, with D perhaps TRBD1 (5 bases). Looked up from germline, CDR1 is SGHRS and CDR2 is YFSETQ. V lost 3 bases and J lost 8, with 11 bases in between. The CDR3 extends over 12 amino acids. This chain's CDR3 is CASSSEGWGYTF. CDR3 coding DNA: TGCGCCAGCAGCTCGGAGGGGTGGGGCTACACCTTC. The full variable domain, in which reference TRBV5-1 and TRBJ1-2 provide the parts outside the CDR3, is KAGVTQTPRYLIKTRGQQVTLSCSPISGHRSVSWYQQTPGQGLQFLFEYFSETQRNKGNFPGRFSGRQFSNSRSEMNVSTLELGDSALYLCASSSEGWGYTFGSGTRLTVV.

The chain joins TRBV6-5 to TRBJ2-5; 11 bases align to TRBD2. This CDR3 comprises 16 residues. Germline values: CDR1 MNHEY, CDR2 SVGAGI. J lost 4 bases, V lost 0 bases, and 4 bases had no gene match. CDR3 nucleotide sequence: TGTGCCAGCAGTTACTCGAGTACTAGCGGGGGAGAGACCCAGTACTTC. Residues: CASSYSSTSGGETQYF.

This clonotype has more than one count but fewer than ten. This chain uses TRBV7-6 with TRBJ2-3, with 9 positions matching TRBD2. Trimming removed 0 bases from V and 5 bases from J; junction bases left unmatched: 9. CDR1 is SGHVS and CDR2 is FNYEAQ in the germline V gene. The CDR3 is made up of 17 amino acids. The CDR3 loop is CASSLASSGALVDTQYF. CDR3 sequence (DNA): TGTGCCAGCAGCTTAGCGTCTAGCGGGGCATTGGTAGATACGCAGTATTTT.

At least ten counts were recorded for this clonotype. V gene TRBV20-1 combines with J gene TRBJ2-5; D gene uncertain. The CDR3 runs 13 residues. Trimming cost V 0 bases and J 2 bases, with 7 bases left between them. Germline-derived CDR1 and CDR2 are DFQATT and SNEGSKA (reference sequence). The CDR3 is CSARDPQQETQYF. CDR3 coding DNA: TGCAGTGCTAGAGATCCACAGCAAGAGACCCAGTACTTC.

This clonotype was detected a few times. This sequence joins TRBV18 and TRBJ1-1, with D tentatively TRBD1 (6 bases). Trimming took off 3 bases at V and 0 bases at J, with 11 bases between the two ends. CDR3 size: 15 residues. Germline lookup yields CDR1 KGHSH and CDR2 LQKENI. The CDR3 region is CASSPARQVNTEAFF. DNA of the CDR3: TGTGCCAGCTCACCTGCAAGACAGGTGAACACTGAAGCTTTCTTT.

The rearrangement uses TRBV12-3 or TRBV12-4 and TRBJ2-1, with 8 bases lining up with TRBD2. The CDR3 spans 15 residues. V was clipped by 2 bases and J by 2 bases; unmatched bases: 2. CDR3 protein: CASSLYSGTYNEQFF. CDR3 sequence (DNA): TGTGCCAGCAGTTTATATAGCGGGACCTACAATGAGCAGTTCTTC.

This clonotype showed up just a few times. The chain recombines TRBV20-1 with TRBJ2-3, with 9 bases aligning to TRBD2. This CDR3 contains 15 residues. Germline V gene lookup returns CDR1 DFQATT and CDR2 SNEGSKA (reference sequence). The V segment lost 3 bases and the J segment 2 bases; nucleotides outside the gene matches: 6. The CDR3 loop reads CSASKLAGITDTQYF. CDR3 bases: TGCAGTGCTAGTAAACTAGCGGGTATCACAGATACGCAGTATTTT.